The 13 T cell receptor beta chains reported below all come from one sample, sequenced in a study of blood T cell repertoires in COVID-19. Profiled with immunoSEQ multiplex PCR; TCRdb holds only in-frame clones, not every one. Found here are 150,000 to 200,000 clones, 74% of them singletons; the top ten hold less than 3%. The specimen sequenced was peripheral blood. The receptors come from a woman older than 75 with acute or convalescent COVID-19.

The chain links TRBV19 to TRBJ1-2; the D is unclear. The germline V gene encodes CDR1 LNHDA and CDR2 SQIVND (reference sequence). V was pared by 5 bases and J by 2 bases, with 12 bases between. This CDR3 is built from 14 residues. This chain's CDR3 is CASSVGLGNYGYTF. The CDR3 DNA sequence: TGTGCCAGTAGTGTGGGTCTAGGAAACTATGGCTACACCTTC.

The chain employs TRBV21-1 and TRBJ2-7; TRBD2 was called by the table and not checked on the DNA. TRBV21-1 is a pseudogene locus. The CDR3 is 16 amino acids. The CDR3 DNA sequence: TGTGCCAGCAGCAAAAACGGGGATGCCTACCTTTACGAGCAGTACTTC. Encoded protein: CASSKNGDAYLYEQYF.

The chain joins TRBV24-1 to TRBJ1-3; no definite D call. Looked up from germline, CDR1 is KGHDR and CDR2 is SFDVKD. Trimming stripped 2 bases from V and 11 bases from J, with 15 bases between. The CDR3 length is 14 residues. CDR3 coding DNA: TGTGCCACCAGTGATTCCAATTGGCCCCCTTCCATATATTTT. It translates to CATSDSNWPPSIYF.

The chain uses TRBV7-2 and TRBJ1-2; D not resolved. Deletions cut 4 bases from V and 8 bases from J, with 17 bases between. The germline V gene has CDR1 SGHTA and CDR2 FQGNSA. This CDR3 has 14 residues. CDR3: CASSSSIWGEGYTF. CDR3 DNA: TGTGCCAGCAGCTCGAGCATTTGGGGAGAAGGCTACACCTTC.

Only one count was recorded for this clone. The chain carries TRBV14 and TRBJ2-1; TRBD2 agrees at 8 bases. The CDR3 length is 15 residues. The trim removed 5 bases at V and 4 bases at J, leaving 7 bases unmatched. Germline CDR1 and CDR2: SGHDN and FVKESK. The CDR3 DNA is TGTGCCAGCAGCACCCGACTAGCGCGTTACAATGAGCAGTTCTTC. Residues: CASSTRLARYNEQFF. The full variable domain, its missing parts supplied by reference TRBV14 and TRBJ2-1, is EAGVTQFPSHSVIEKGQTVTLRCDPISGHDNLYWYRRVMGKEIKFLLHFVKESKQDESGMPNNRFLAERTGGTYSTLKVQPAELEDSGVYFCASSTRLARYNEQFFGPGTRLTVL.

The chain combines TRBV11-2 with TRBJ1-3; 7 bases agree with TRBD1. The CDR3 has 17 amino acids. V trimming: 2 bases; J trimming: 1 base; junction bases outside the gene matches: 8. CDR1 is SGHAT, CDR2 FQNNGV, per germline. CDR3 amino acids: CASSLWVQGDSGNTIYF. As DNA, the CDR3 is TGTGCCAGCAGCTTATGGGTCCAGGGGGATTCTGGAAACACCATATATTTT.

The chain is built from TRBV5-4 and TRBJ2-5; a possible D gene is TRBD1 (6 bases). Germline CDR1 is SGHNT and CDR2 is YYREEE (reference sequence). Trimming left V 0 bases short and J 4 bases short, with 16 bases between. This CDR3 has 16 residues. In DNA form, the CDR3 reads TGTGCCAGCAGCTTGGGAGCGGCAGGGGCTGGAGAGACCCAGTACTTC. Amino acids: CASSLGAAGAGETQYF.

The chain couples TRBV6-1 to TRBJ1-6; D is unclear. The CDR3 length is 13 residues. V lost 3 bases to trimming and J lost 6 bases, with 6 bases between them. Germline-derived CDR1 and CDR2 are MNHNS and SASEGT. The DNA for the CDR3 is TGTGCCAGCAGTGACAGGTTTAATTCACCCCTCCACTTT. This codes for CASSDRFNSPLHF.

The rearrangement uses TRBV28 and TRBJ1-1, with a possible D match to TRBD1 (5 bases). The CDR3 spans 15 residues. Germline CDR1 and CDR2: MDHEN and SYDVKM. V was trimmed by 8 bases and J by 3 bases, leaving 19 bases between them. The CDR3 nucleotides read TGTGCCAGCGAATCACCTTGGGGGGGGGACACTGAAGCTTTCTTT. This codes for CASESPWGGDTEAFF. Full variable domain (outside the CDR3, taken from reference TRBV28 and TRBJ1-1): DVKVTQSSRYLVKRTGEKVFLECVQDMDHENMFWYRQDPGLGLRLIYFSYDVKMKEKGDIPEGYSVSREKKERFSLILESASTNQTSMYLCASESPWGGDTEAFFGQGTRLTVV.

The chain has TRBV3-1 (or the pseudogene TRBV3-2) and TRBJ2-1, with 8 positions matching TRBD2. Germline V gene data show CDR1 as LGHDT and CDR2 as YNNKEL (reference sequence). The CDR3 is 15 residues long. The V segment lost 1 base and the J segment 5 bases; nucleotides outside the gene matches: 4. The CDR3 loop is CASSQVPGGNNEQFF. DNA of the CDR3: TGTGCCAGCAGCCAAGTTCCGGGAGGGAACAATGAGCAGTTCTTC.

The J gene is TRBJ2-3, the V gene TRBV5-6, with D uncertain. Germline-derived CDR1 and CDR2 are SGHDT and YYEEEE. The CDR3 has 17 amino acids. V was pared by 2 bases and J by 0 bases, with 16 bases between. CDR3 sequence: CASSFPAALYSTDTQYF. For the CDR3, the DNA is TGTGCCAGCAGCTTCCCCGCGGCGCTCTATAGCACAGATACGCAGTATTTT.

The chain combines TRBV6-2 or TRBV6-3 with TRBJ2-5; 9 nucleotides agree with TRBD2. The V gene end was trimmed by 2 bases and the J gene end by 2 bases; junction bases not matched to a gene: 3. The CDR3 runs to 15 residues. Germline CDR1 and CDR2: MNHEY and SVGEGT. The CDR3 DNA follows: TGTGCCAGCAGTTACGGGCTAGCGGGGCAAGAGACCCAGTACTTC. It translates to CASSYGLAGQETQYF.

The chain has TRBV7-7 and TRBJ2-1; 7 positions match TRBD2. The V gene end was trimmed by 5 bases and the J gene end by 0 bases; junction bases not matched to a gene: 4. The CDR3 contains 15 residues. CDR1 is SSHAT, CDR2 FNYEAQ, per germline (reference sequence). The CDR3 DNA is TGTGCCAGCAGCCCGGGGGGAGCCTCCTACAATGAGCAGTTCTTC. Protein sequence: CASSPGGASYNEQFF. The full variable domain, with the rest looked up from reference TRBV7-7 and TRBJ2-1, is GAGVSQSPRYKVTKRGQDVTLRCDPISSHATLYWYQQALGQGPEFLTYFNYEAQPDKSGLPSDRFSAERPEGSISTLTIQRTEQRDSAMYRCASSPGGASYNEQFFGPGTRLTVL.